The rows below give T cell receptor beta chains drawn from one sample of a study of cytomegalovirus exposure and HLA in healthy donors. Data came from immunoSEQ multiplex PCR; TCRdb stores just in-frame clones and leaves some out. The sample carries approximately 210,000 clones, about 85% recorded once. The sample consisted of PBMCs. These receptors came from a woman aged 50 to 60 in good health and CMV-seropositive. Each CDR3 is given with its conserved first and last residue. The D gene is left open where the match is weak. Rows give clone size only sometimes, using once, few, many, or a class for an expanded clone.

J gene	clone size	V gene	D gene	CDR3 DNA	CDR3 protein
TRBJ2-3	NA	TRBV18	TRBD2	TGTGCCAGCTCACCTAAAAGGACTAGCGGGGGCACAGATACGCAGTATTTT	CASSPKRTSGGTDTQYF
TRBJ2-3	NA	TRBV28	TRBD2	TGTGCCAGCAGTCAGGGAGCTAGCGGGGGGGTATATACGCAGTATTTT	CASSQGASGGVYTQYF
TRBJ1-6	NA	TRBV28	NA	TGTGCCAGCAGTTTACCCTTGGAAGAGGCCTATAATTCACCCCTCCACTTT	CASSLPLEEAYNSPLHF
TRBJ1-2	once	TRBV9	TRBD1	TGTGCCAGCAGCACGTGGACAGGCCCCCTAGCTAACTATGGCTACACCTTC	CASSTWTGPLANYGYTF
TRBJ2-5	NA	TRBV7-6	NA	TGTGCCAGCAGCCAGGAGGGGTACAGCCAAGAGACCCAGTACTTC	CASSQEGYSQETQYF
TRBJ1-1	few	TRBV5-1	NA	TGCGCCAGCAGCTTAACTGGGAGGACTGAAGCTTTCTTT	CASSLTGRTEAFF
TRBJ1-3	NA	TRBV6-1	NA	TGTGCCAGCAGATCGAGCTCTGGAAACACCATATATTTT	CASRSSSGNTIYF
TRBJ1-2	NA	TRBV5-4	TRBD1	TGTGCCAGCAGCTTAGACAGGGACTATGGCTACACCTTC	CASSLDRDYGYTF
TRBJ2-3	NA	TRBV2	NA	TGTGCCAGCAGCGAAGGGGCCAGAACAGATACGCAGTATTTT	CASSEGARTDTQYF
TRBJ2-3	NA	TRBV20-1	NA	TGCAGTGCGCTCGGTGTGGATACGCAGTATTTT	CSALGVDTQYF